Included here is one TCR beta chain sequence, with context. Antigen specificity is unknown. TCRdb's table, derived via immunoSEQ multiplex PCR, lists solely in-frame clones and lacks some. Seen in this sample are over 14,000 clones; the ten most common clones hold 3.5% to 4%. The sample comes from a study of Tregs in tolerant kidney transplant recipients. General observations from the study: Validation in larger populations is needed because few patients were studied.

The nonmyeloablative bone marrow transplants came from related graft donors, with transient mixed chimerism. The sample was CD4+ T cells from blood (PBMCs), taken 12 months after the transplant. The receptor was isolated from a human patient who received a combined kidney and bone marrow transplant. Some T cells may be provided by the graft donor.

CDR3 loop: CASSLDRDYGYTF. The CDR3 bases that were read are TGCGCCAGCAGCTTGGACAGGGATTATGGC. The rearrangement joins TRBV5-1 to TRBJ1-2, with D perhaps TRBD1 (6 bases). Read data end 3 residues before the CDR3 end; the end is taken from the germline J gene. Germline loops: CDR1 SGHRS, CDR2 YFSETQ. The CDR3 has 13 amino acids. V lost 0 bases and J lost 5, with 8 bases in between.